This TCR beta chain was documented in a study of spatial heterogeneity in lung cancer. In the study overall: The authors sequenced available follow-up PBMC samples, taken a median of roughly 26 months after resection. General observations from the study: Compared with follow-up, resection was when ubiquitous expanded tumor TCRs appeared in blood more.

Looked up from germline, CDR1 is MNHEY and CDR2 is SMNVEV (reference sequence). V was clipped by 6 bases and J by 5 bases, with 19 bases between them. The CDR3 totals 16 residues. On this clonotype: Its antigen remains unknown.

In TCRdb, the 5' RACE reads were re-called with MiXCR into one record per CDR3 protein. The sample has some 120,000 distinct CDR3 sequences, 10% to 15% seen once. Time point meaning: blood at routine non-recurrence follow-up after resection. TCRs were sequenced from unsorted whole RNA of tumor, nontumor lung or PBMC. The rearrangement uses TRBV27 and TRBJ2-2; D assignment may be TRBD1 or TRBD2 (5 bases each). The specimen was PBMCs, collected at follow-up. This sequence was found in a male donor with early-stage non-small cell lung cancer. Here the CDR3 reads CASSFIPGRPTGELFF. DNA of the CDR3: TGTGCCAGCAGCTTCATCCCGGGACGTCCGACCGGGGAGCTGTTTTTT.